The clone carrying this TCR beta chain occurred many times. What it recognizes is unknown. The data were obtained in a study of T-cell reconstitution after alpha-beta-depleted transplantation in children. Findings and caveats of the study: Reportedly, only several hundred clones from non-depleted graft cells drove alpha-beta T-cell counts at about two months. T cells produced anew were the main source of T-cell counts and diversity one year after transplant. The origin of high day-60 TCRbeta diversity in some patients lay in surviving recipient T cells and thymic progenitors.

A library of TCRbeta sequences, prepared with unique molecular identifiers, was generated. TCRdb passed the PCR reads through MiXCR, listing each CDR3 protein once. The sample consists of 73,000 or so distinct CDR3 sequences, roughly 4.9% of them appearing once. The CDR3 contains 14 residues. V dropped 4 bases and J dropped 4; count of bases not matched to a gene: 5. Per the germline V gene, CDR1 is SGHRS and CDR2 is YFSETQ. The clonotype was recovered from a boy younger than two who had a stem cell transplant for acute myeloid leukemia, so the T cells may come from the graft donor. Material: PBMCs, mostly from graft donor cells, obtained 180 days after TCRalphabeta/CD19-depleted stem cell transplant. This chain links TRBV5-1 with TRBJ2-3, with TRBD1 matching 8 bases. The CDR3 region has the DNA TGCGCCAGCAGCCCAGGACAGGGCGCAGATACGCAGTATTTT. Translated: CASSPGQGADTQYF.